This TCR beta chain was found in a study of cytomegalovirus exposure and HLA in healthy donors. V was clipped by 0 bases and J by 4 bases, with 11 bases between them. CDR3 size: 15 residues. The PCR employed 60 Vbeta primers together with 13 Jbeta primers. Produced via immunoSEQ multiplex PCR; TCRdb's table is partial and in-frame only. Its listing shows about 75,000 clones. This sequence originates from a man aged 35 to 55 in good health and CMV-seronegative. The source material was PBMCs. The chain carries TRBV5-3 and TRBJ1-3; D unresolved. TRBV5-3 is sorted into the ORF group, with uncertain function. The CDR3 bases are TGTGCCAGAAGCTTGGAGTTAGTGAAGGGAAACACCATATATTTT. Its translation: CARSLELVKGNTIYF.